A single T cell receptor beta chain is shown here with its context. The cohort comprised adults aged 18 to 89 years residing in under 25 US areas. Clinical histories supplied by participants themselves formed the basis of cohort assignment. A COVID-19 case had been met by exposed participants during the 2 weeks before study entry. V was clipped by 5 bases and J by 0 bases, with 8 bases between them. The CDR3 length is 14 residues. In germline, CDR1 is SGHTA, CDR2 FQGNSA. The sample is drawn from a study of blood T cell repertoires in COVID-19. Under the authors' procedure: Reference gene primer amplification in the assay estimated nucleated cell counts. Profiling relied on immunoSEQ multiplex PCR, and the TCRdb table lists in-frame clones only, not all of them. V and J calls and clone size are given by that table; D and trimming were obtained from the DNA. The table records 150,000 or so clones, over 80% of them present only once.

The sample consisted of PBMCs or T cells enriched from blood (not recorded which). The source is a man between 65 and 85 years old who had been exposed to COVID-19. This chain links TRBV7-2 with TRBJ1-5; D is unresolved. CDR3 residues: CASSPRHSNQPQHF. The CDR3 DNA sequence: TGTGCCAGCAGCCCTCGACATAGCAATCAGCCCCAGCATTTT.